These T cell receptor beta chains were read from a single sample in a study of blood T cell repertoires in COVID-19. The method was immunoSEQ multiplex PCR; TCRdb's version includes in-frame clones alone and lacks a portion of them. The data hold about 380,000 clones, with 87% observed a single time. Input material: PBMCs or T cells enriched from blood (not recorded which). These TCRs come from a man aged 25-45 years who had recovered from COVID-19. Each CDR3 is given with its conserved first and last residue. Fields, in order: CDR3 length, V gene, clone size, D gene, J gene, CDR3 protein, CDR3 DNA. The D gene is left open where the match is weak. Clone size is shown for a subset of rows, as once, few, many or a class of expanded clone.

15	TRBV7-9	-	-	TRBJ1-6	CASSLEQGYNSPLHF	TGTGCCAGCAGCTTAGAACAGGGTTATAATTCACCCCTCCACTTT
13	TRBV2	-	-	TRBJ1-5	CASSLLGNQPQHF	TGTGCCAGCAGTCTCCTCGGCAATCAGCCCCAGCATTTT
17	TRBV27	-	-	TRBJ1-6	CASSFGGFGGNNSPLHF	TGTGCCAGCAGTTTTGGCGGGTTCGGGGGAAATAATTCACCCCTCCACTTT
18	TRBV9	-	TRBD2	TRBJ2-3	CASSVRSRGESGTDTQYF	TGTGCCAGCAGCGTTAGGTCCCGGGGGGAGTCGGGCACAGATACGCAGTATTTT
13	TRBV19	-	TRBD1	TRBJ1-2	CASSPQGPGGYTF	TGTGCCAGTAGCCCACAGGGGCCGGGGGGCTACACCTTC
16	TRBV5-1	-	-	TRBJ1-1	CASSHKDSNTNTEAFF	TGCGCCAGCAGCCACAAAGACTCCAACACGAACACTGAAGCTTTCTTT
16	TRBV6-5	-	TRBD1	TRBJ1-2	CASSYSWGQEPIGYTF	TGTGCCAGCAGCTACTCGTGGGGACAGGAGCCTATCGGCTACACCTTC
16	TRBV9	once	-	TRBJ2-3	CASSVGYQGRADTQYF	TGTGCCAGCAGCGTAGGGTACCAGGGGCGGGCAGATACGCAGTATTTT
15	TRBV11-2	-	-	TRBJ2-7	CASSGGTGRIYEQYF	TGTGCCAGCAGCGGAGGGACTGGAAGGATCTACGAGCAGTACTTC
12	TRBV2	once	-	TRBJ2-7	CASSETSYEQYF	TGTGCCAGCAGTGAAACTTCCTACGAGCAGTACTTC
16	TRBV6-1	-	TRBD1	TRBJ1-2	CASSEEAGGAPGGYTF	TGTGCCAGCAGTGAAGAGGCAGGGGGCGCCCCGGGGGGCTACACCTTC
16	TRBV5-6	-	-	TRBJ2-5	CASSIPGLGLQETQYF	TGTGCCAGCAGCATTCCGGGATTAGGCCTACAAGAGACCCAGTACTTC
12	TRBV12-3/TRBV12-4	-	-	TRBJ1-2	CASSLGGHGYTF	TGTGCCAGCAGTTTAGGCGGTCATGGCTACACCTTC
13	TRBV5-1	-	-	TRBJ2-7	CASSLEPNYEQYF	TGCGCCAGCAGCTTGGAACCTAACTACGAGCAGTACTTC
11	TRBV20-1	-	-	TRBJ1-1	CLGRRNTEAFF	TGCCTGGGTAGGAGGAACACTGAAGCTTTCTTT
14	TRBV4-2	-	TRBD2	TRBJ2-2	CASSSIAGTGELFF	TGTGCCAGCAGCTCGATAGCGGGGACGGGGGAGCTGTTTTTT
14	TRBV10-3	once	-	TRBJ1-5	CAIRDIDSNQPQHF	TGTGCCATAAGGGACATTGATAGCAATCAGCCCCAGCATTTT
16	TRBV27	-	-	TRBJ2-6	CASSSGVLGGANVLTF	TGTGCCAGCAGTTCAGGGGTTCTGGGGGGGGCCAACGTCCTGACTTTC
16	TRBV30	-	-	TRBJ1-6	CAWSNPQGTYNSPLHF	TGTGCCTGGAGCAACCCGCAGGGCACCTATAATTCACCCCTCCACTTT